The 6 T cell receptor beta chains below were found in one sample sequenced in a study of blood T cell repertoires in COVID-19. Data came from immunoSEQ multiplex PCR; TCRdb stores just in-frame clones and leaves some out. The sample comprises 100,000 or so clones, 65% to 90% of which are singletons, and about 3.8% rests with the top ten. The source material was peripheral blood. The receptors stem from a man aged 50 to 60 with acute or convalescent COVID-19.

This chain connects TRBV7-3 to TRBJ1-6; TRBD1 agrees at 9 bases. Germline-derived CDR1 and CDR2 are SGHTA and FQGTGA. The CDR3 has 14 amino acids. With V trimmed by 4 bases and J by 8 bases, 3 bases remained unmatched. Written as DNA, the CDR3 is TGTGCCAGCAGCTCGGGACAGGGAGATTCACCCCTCCACTTT. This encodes CASSSGQGDSPLHF.

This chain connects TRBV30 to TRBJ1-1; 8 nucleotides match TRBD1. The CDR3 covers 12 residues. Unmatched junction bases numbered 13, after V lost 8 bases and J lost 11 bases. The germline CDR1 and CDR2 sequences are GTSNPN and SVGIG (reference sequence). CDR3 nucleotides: TGTGCCCGGGGGGGGCAGGGGGCAGTTGCTTTCTTT. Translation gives CARGGQGAVAFF.

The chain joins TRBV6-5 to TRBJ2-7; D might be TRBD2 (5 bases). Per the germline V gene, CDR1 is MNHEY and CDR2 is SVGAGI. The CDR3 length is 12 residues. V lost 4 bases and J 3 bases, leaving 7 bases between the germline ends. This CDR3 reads CASSSGIYEQYF. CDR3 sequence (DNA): TGTGCCAGCAGTTCCGGGATCTACGAGCAGTACTTC.

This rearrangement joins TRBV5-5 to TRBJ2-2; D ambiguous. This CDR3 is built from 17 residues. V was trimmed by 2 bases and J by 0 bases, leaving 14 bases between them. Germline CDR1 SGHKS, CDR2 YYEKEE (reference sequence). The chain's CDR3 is CASSFDSPRTNTGELFF. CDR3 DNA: TGTGCCAGCAGCTTTGATTCCCCGAGAACGAACACCGGGGAGCTGTTTTTT. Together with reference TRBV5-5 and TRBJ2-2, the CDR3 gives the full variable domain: DAGVTQSPTHLIKTRGQQVTLRCSPISGHKSVSWYQQVLGQGPQFIFQYYEKEERGRGNFPDRFSARQFPNYSSELNVNALLLGDSALYLCASSFDSPRTNTGELFFGEGSRLTVL.

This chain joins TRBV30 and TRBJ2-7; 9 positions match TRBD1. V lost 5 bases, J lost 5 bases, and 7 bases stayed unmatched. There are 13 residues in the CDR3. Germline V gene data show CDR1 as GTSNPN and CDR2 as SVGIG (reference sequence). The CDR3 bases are TGTGCCTGGGATCCGGGACAGGGTCACGAGCAGTACTTC. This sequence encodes CAWDPGQGHEQYF.

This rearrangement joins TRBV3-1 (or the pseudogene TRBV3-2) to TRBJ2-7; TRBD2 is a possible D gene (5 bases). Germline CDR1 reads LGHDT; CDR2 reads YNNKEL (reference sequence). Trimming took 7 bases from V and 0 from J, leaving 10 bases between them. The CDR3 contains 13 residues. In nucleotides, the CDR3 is TGTGCCAGCAAAGAAAGCGGCTCCTACGAGCAGTACTTC. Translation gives CASKESGSYEQYF.